A single sample is the source of the 18 T cell receptor beta chains below, sequenced in a study of CD8 T cells in ankylosing spondylitis. Each CDR3 protein is one row after TCRdb ran MiXCR on the 5' RACE reads. The sample contains about 240,000 distinct CDR3 sequences, 9.5% to 12% of which appear only once. Sequencing was performed on blood, either unsorted or a sorted T cell fraction (not recorded which). These receptors were collected from a male donor with ankylosing spondylitis or in good health (not recorded which).

This clonotype was observed at least ten times. CDR3 region: CASGAGLAGTDTQYF. In DNA, the CDR3 is TGCGCCAGCGGTGCTGGGCTAGCGGGCACAGATACGCAGTATTTT. V and J are TRBV10-2 and TRBJ2-3; 7 positions match TRBD2. The V gene's germline CDR1 is WSHSY and CDR2 SAAADI. The V segment lost 8 bases and the J segment 1 base; nucleotides outside the gene matches: 9. This CDR3 region has 15 residues.

In its sample, this clonotype was seen many times. The V and J genes are TRBV27 and TRBJ2-1, with a tentative D call TRBD2 (6 bases). Per germline, CDR1 MNHEY and CDR2 SMNVEV (reference sequence). The germline V and J ends were trimmed by 6 bases and 3 bases, with 21 bases remaining between them. The CDR3 length is 17 residues. The CDR3 sequence is CASRPLSGTSLYNEQFF. CDR3 sequence (DNA): TGTGCCAGCAGACCACTCTCCGGGACTTCCCTCTACAATGAGCAGTTCTTC.

This clonotype has only a few counts. The chain joins TRBV2 to TRBJ2-7; 10 positions agree with TRBD2. The CDR3 consists of 15 residues. Germline CDR1 SNHLY, CDR2 FYNNEI. J gave up 4 bases and V 7 bases, and 10 bases lay outside the gene matches. CDR3 sequence: CASITPGLAFYEQYF. For the CDR3, the DNA is TGTGCCAGCATCACCCCGGGACTAGCGTTTTACGAGCAGTACTTC.

Many counts were recorded for this clonotype. The chain links TRBV5-1 to TRBJ2-2; no reliable D call. The CDR3 loop spans 11 amino acids. Trimming cost V 7 bases and J 3 bases, with 4 bases left between them. Germline V gives CDR1 SGHRS, CDR2 YFSETQ. CDR3 DNA: TGCGCCAGCCGCTACACCGGGGAGCTGTTTTTT. As protein: CASRYTGELFF.

This clonotype was observed many times. The chain is built from TRBV9 and TRBJ1-1, with D hard to call. The V end lost 0 bases, the J end lost 5 bases, and 14 bases lay between the germline ends. CDR1 SGDLS and CDR2 YYNGEE come from the germline V gene. CDR3 size: 15 residues. CDR3 region: CASSVDGRSVTEAFF. The DNA of the CDR3 is TGTGCCAGCAGCGTAGACGGCAGGAGTGTGACTGAAGCTTTCTTT.

In its sample, this clonotype was seen many times. The V gene is TRBV10-3, the J gene TRBJ2-1; no definite D call. CDR1 is ENHRY and CDR2 is SYGVKD in the germline V gene. Trimming removed 0 bases from V and 4 bases from J, with 10 bases in between. There are 15 residues in the CDR3. The CDR3: CAISESLPIYNEQFF. For the CDR3, the DNA is TGTGCCATCAGTGAGTCCCTACCTATTTACAATGAGCAGTTCTTC.

This clonotype has a handful of counts. The CDR3 region has the DNA TGTGCCAGCAGCCAACCGCTACGGACTAGCGGGTCTGATACGCAGTATTTT. The encoded protein is CASSQPLRTSGSDTQYF. This rearrangement joins TRBV3-1 to TRBJ2-3; TRBD2 agrees at 11 bases. Germline V lookup: CDR1 LGHDT, CDR2 YNNKEL (reference sequence). The ends lost 2 bases at V and 6 bases at J; junction bases unmatched: 10. This CDR3 region has 17 residues.

This clonotype was seen many times. The V and J genes are TRBV12-3 or TRBV12-4 and TRBJ1-2, with unresolved D. V gave up 7 bases and J gave up 3 bases, with 15 bases separating them. The CDR3 has 14 residues. CDR3 bases: TGTGCCAGCAAACCTCAACCCCGGTACTATGGCTACACCTTC. This codes for CASKPQPRYYGYTF.

Comments on this clonotype: Given a much more abundant clone one base away, this may be a read error. The chain combines TRBV10-3 with TRBJ1-1, with D possibly matching TRBD1 (5 bases). The CDR3 loop spans 15 amino acids. The V end lost 5 bases, the J end lost 4 bases, and 17 bases lay between the germline ends. Germline V CDR1 and CDR2: ENHRY, SYGVKD. CDR3 nucleotide sequence: TGTGCCATCAGTAAGAATAGGGACGGGAGCACTGAAGCTTTCTTT. Translating it yields CAISKNRDGSTEAFF.

This clonotype was detected ten times or more. The CDR3, as DNA: TGTGCCAGCAGGATGGACAGGGACGCTGAAGCTTTCTTT. Its protein product is CASRMDRDAEAFF. The V call is TRBV6-5, the J call TRBJ1-1; 8 nucleotides agree with TRBD1. The CDR3 length is 13 residues. Trimming cost V 6 bases and J 6 bases; bases outside gene matches: 6. The germline V gene has CDR1 MNHEY and CDR2 SVGAGI.

Ten or more counts support this clonotype. The chain employs TRBV7-2 and TRBJ2-1; 12 bases align to TRBD2. The CDR3 length is 16 residues. Germline trimming cut 5 bases from V and 2 bases from J; bases unmatched to any gene: 4. Looked up from germline, CDR1 is SGHTA and CDR2 is FQGNSA. The CDR3 DNA follows: TGTGCCAGCAGCGTACTAGCGGGAGGTCCCTACAATGAGCAGTTCTTC. As protein: CASSVLAGGPYNEQFF.

Remarks on this clonotype: Given a much more abundant clone one base away, this may be a read error. V usage is TRBV5-1 and J usage is TRBJ2-6; TRBD2 might be the D (5 bases). The CDR3 has 17 amino acids. Germline-derived CDR1 and CDR2 are SGHRS and YFSETQ. The CDR3 DNA sequence: TGCGTCAGCAGCTTGGATGAGGGTATCTCTGGGGCCAACGTCCTGACTTTC. It encodes CVSSLDEGISGANVLTF.

There are many counts of this clonotype. A junction boundary mismatches the germline segment, possibly from a read error. The genes are TRBV6-6 and TRBJ2-5; D is ambiguous. CDR3 length: 13 amino acids. Germline values: CDR1 MNHNY, CDR2 SVGAGI (reference sequence). CDR3 in amino acids: CASSYSNQETQYF. As DNA, the CDR3 is TGTGCCAGCAGTTACTCGAACCAAGAGACTCAGTACTTC.

This clonotype was picked up many times. The chain joins TRBV7-9 to TRBJ1-2, with D unclear. V dropped 1 base and J dropped 4 bases, with 13 bases sitting between them. The CDR3 runs 15 residues. Germline V gene lookup returns CDR1 SEHNR and CDR2 FQNEAQ (reference sequence). The CDR3 DNA reads as TGTGCCAGCAGCTTAGAAATGGTTGTTGGCTATGGCTACACCTTC. It yields the protein CASSLEMVVGYGYTF.

This clonotype was seen repeatedly, ten times or more. The V and J genes are TRBV12-3 or TRBV12-4 and TRBJ2-3, with no clear D. V lost 4 bases and J lost 5, with 10 bases in between. The CDR3 has 13 amino acids. CDR3 DNA sequence: TGTGCCAGCAGTTCTGGAGTAGTAGATACGCAGTATTTT. Translation gives CASSSGVVDTQYF.

The chain recombines TRBV14 with TRBJ2-1; 8 nucleotides match TRBD2. The CDR3 runs to 17 residues. Germline CDR1 is SGHDN and CDR2 is FVKESK. J lost 5 bases, V lost 4 bases, and 13 bases had no gene match. The CDR3 sequence is CASSPFGMVAGNNEQFF. CDR3 nucleotide sequence: TGTGCCAGCAGCCCCTTCGGTATGGTAGCGGGGAACAATGAGCAGTTCTTC.

There are many counts of this clonotype. The chain joins TRBV5-1 to TRBJ2-3; 7 bases match TRBD1. V lost 4 bases, J lost 2 bases, and 13 bases stayed unmatched. This CDR3 is built from 17 residues. Germline loops: CDR1 SGHRS, CDR2 YFSETQ. The CDR3 DNA follows: TGCGCCAGCAGCCCCCATCGACAGGGCAAAATCACAGATACGCAGTATTTT. Its protein product is CASSPHRQGKITDTQYF.

The J gene is TRBJ1-1, the V gene TRBV5-1; TRBD1 matches at 8 bases. The CDR3 spans 14 residues. The junction had 8 bases not matched to a gene; V was cut back by 4 bases and J by 6 bases. Germline loops: CDR1 SGHRS, CDR2 YFSETQ. CDR3 sequence: CASSNRQGRAEAFF. CDR3 sequence (DNA): TGCGCCAGCAGCAACCGACAGGGGAGGGCTGAAGCTTTCTTT.